This is a list of T cell receptor beta chains from one sample in a study of blood T cell repertoires in COVID-19. Measured with immunoSEQ multiplex PCR; TCRdb has only the in-frame clones, and not every one. The sample shows 300,000 to 450,000 clones, about nine tenths of them seen only once. The source material was peripheral blood. The receptors shown here come from a woman aged 55 to 70 with COVID-19, enrolled during active disease. The conserved cysteine and the conserved F or W are not part of the CDR3 here. A row's size may be missing; if present it is once, few, many or a size class.

NA TRBJ2-3 TRBV11-2 ASSRPGRTDTQY
NA TRBJ1-2 TRBV2 ASSSRGNYGYT
NA TRBJ1-3 TRBV6-1 ASSKASSGNTIY
NA TRBJ2-3 TRBV28 ASKNYPGLADTDTQY
once TRBJ2-7 TRBV10-3 AIGPSGPYEQY
NA TRBJ2-1 TRBV6-4 ASSDGAGLEQF
NA TRBJ1-6 TRBV9 ASSVEDRNSPLH
NA TRBJ2-4 TRBV6-5 ASSYFQGTKNIQY
NA TRBJ1-4 TRBV7-2 ASSLGQGNEKLF
NA TRBJ2-1 TRBV7-9 ASSLEGLAARQF
once TRBJ2-1 TRBV19 ASSILEASSYNEQF
NA TRBJ1-1 TRBV10-1 ASSDRAGGTEAF
NA TRBJ2-5 TRBV19 ASSIGWGLPQETQY
NA TRBJ2-3 TRBV11-3 ASSLVGGAVTDTQY
once TRBJ1-4 TRBV5-4 ASSSNRGVNEKLF
NA TRBJ1-1 TRBV18 ASSPQSSGTEAF
NA TRBJ1-4 TRBV6-5 ASPSGITNEKLF
NA TRBJ2-7 TRBV6-2/TRBV6-3 ASSFGTALYEQY
NA TRBJ2-7 TRBV4-1 ASSPELAGGRYEQY
NA TRBJ2-3 TRBV4-2 ASSRTRSLGADTQY
NA TRBJ1-2 TRBV23-1 ASSQFNGTGDANYGYT
NA TRBJ2-5 TRBV7-9 ASSRSGGHQETQY
NA TRBJ1-4 TRBV5-1 ASSSGGAGEEKLF
once TRBJ1-6 TRBV3-1/TRBV3-2 ASSLRVGQAYNSPLH
once TRBJ1-1 TRBV19 ACRTGGLNTEAF
NA TRBJ1-2 TRBV3-1/TRBV3-2 ASSHRDRDSYGYT
NA TRBJ1-3 TRBV5-1 ASSLGGPLSGNTIY
NA TRBJ2-5 TRBV10-2 ASRGLAGEGTQY
NA TRBJ2-3 TRBV9 ASTTGALTTDTQY
NA TRBJ1-1 TRBV7-9 ASSPGTGRFQWAF
NA TRBJ2-7 TRBV6-1 ASSESVVGSYEQY
NA TRBJ1-2 TRBV7-6 ASSTRDSAGYT
NA TRBJ1-5 TRBV9 ASSGGSNQPQH
NA TRBJ1-5 TRBV18 ASSPGRVSNQPQH
NA TRBJ1-1 TRBV5-6 ASSELDRADTEAF
NA TRBJ1-6 TRBV27 ASSHQQIPYNSPLH
NA TRBJ1-5 TRBV19 ASSIGPGGSKPQH
NA TRBJ1-6 TRBV30 AWSFQGGQGLSSLH
NA TRBJ2-5 TRBV18 ASSLGLAAQETQY
once TRBJ1-2 TRBV9 ASSVNPTGPVST
NA TRBJ1-5 TRBV5-8 ASSPGTGHSNQPQH
once TRBJ2-2 TRBV5-6 ASSLGLAGADTGELF
NA TRBJ2-4 TRBV5-1 ASSIWTGSNIQY
NA TRBJ2-1 TRBV2 ASSGGGPGDNEQF
few TRBJ2-7 TRBV24-1 ATSSAPGDSSLGEQY
NA TRBJ1-2 TRBV30 AWREGAYRGLNYGYT